The clone carrying this T cell receptor (beta chain) came up once. Here immunoSEQ multiplex PCR was the method, and the copy in TCRdb shows in-frame clones only, minus some. Of nearly 110,000 clones in the sample, about 93% are singletons; the top ten hold roughly 1.2%. V lost 6 bases to trimming and J lost 6 bases, with 11 bases between them. CDR1 and CDR2 (germline): SEHNR, FQNEAQ (reference sequence). CDR3 length: 12 residues. These data come from a study of blood T cell repertoires in COVID-19. Sequenced: peripheral blood. This receptor was obtained from a woman under 40 with acute or convalescent COVID-19. This sequence joins TRBV7-9 and TRBJ1-1; the D is unclear. CDR3 DNA sequence: TGTGCCAGCAGTGAGGTTAAGGCTGAAGCTTTCTTT. As protein: CASSEVKAEAFF. The whole variable domain, remainder taken from reference TRBV7-9 and TRBJ1-1, is DTGVSQNPRHKITKRGQNVTFRCDPISEHNRLYWYRQTLGQGPEFLTYFQNEAQLEKSRLLSDRFSAERPKGSFSTLEIQRTEQGDSAMYLCASSEVKAEAFFGQGTRLTVV.